This T cell receptor (beta chain) was observed in a study of blood T cells in healthy people across ages. Findings and caveats of the study: Unknown CMV status may confound age-related changes in expanded clones. There were more naive CD4+ cells and higher diversity in long-lived donors than in aged donors. Per million T cells, TCR beta diversity dropped roughly linearly as age increased.

A second about 7 to 11 cycle PCR used barcoded and J-beta primers. The authors tagged each cDNA molecule using a template-switch adaptor with 12 random nucleotides. MiXCR, run by TCRdb on the 5' RACE reads, gives a single entry per CDR3 protein. Here the sample spans fewer than 1,000,000 distinct CDR3 sequences, about 42% being singletons. This clonotype was counted many times. The antigen remains unidentified. Germline CDR1 reads GTSNPN; CDR2 reads SVGIG (reference sequence). This CDR3 is 11 amino acids long. With 4 bases removed from V and 8 bases from J, the gap between germline ends came to 8 bases.

This receptor was identified in a man at least 80 years old in good health. The material sequenced was blood. This chain links TRBV30 with TRBJ2-2; D gene ambiguous. The chain's CDR3 is CAWTTAGELFF. The CDR3 DNA follows: TGTGCCTGGACTACTGCTGGGGAGCTGTTTTTT.